Listed here are 7 T cell receptor beta chains from one sample, sequenced in a study of shared clonotypes between healthy human individuals. The table came from immunoSEQ multiplex PCR; TCRdb's copy has only in-frame clones and leaves some out. The table lists approximately 2.5 million clones, 93% of them singletons. Sequencing was carried out using naive CD4+ T cells from PBMCs. Subset defined: CD45RA+ positively selected. The origin of the receptors is a young man in good health. Some clones in this sample may be carry-over from other donors' samples.

The gene calls are TRBV5-5 and TRBJ2-5; D uncertain. The CDR3 runs 15 residues. Between the trimmed V and J ends, which lost 6 bases and 5 bases, there was a span of 20 bases. The germline gives CDR1 SGHKS, CDR2 YYEKEE (reference sequence). Written as DNA, the CDR3 is TGTGCCAGCACTCTAAGAGCAGCTGATTGGGAGACCCAGTACTTC. Translating it yields CASTLRAADWETQYF. Together with reference TRBV5-5 and TRBJ2-5, the CDR3 gives the full variable domain: DAGVTQSPTHLIKTRGQQVTLRCSPISGHKSVSWYQQVLGQGPQFIFQYYEKEERGRGNFPDRFSARQFPNYSSELNVNALLLGDSALYLCASTLRAADWETQYFGPGTRLLVL.

This chain joins TRBV18 and TRBJ1-2; tentative D call: TRBD1 (6 bases). The V end lost 5 bases, the J end lost 2 bases, and 12 bases lay between the germline ends. This CDR3 contains 14 residues. The germline CDR1 and CDR2 sequences are KGHSH and LQKENI. Here the CDR3 DNA reads TGTGCCAGCTCAGCAGGGGCGCAGAACTATGGCTACACCTTC. Amino acid sequence: CASSAGAQNYGYTF.

This sequence joins TRBV25-1 and TRBJ1-1; weak D call: TRBD1 (6 bases). Trimming took off 5 bases at V and 1 base at J, with 14 bases between the two ends. CDR3 length: 15 residues. The germline V gene encodes CDR1 MGHDK and CDR2 SYGVNS. This chain's CDR3 is CASSFRQDGNTEAFF. The CDR3 bases are TGTGCCAGCAGTTTCCGACAGGACGGGAACACTGAAGCTTTCTTT.

This chain joins TRBV5-5 and TRBJ1-1; D is unresolved. Germline loops: CDR1 SGHKS, CDR2 YYEKEE (reference sequence). CDR3 size: 15 residues. Deletions cut 0 bases from V and 0 bases from J, with 9 bases between. CDR3 region: CASSLDEGVNTEAFF. Here the CDR3 DNA reads TGTGCCAGCAGCTTGGACGAGGGCGTGAACACTGAAGCTTTCTTT.

This sequence joins TRBV7-6 and TRBJ1-2, with D perhaps TRBD1 (6 bases). CDR3 length: 16 amino acids. The germline V gene encodes CDR1 SGHVS and CDR2 FNYEAQ. Trimming took 5 bases from V and 4 from J, leaving 20 bases between them. The CDR3 is CASSPRSGGQSYGYTF. DNA of the CDR3: TGTGCCAGCAGCCCCCGGAGCGGGGGCCAGTCCTATGGCTACACCTTC.

The genes are TRBV5-8 and TRBJ2-7; 12 nucleotides agree with TRBD2. V lost 6 bases, J lost 6 bases, and 7 bases stayed unmatched. Per the germline V gene, CDR1 is SGHTS and CDR2 is YDEGEE. The CDR3 covers 14 residues. The CDR3 bases are TGTGCCAGCACCCGACTAGCGGGAGTCTCCGAGCAGTACTTC. Protein sequence: CASTRLAGVSEQYF.

V usage is TRBV28 and J usage is TRBJ1-3; D possibly corresponds to TRBD1 (6 bases). Germline values: CDR1 MDHEN, CDR2 SYDVKM. The V gene lost 7 bases and the J gene lost 7 bases, with 20 bases spanning the gap. The CDR3 is made up of 15 amino acids. In DNA form, the CDR3 reads TGTGCCAGCACCAACACGGAAATAGGGGGTAACACCATATATTTT. This codes for CASTNTEIGGNTIYF. The full variable domain, completed using reference TRBV28 and TRBJ1-3, is DVKVTQSSRYLVKRTGEKVFLECVQDMDHENMFWYRQDPGLGLRLIYFSYDVKMKEKGDIPEGYSVSREKKERFSLILESASTNQTSMYLCASTNTEIGGNTIYFGEGSWLTVV.